This is a list of T cell receptor beta chains from one sample in a study of beta chain features in type 1 diabetes. The protocol was immunoSEQ multiplex PCR, while the TCRdb copy is restricted to in-frame clones and leaves out a portion. The sample holds 600,000 or so clones, roughly 13% seen once. Sequencing was carried out using naive CD4+ T cells from blood. These receptors originate from a man younger than 30 with type 1 diabetes. Both conserved end residues are part of each CDR3. The D gene is left open where the match is weak. Clone size is not always given. Where it is, it says once, few, many or a class for expanded clones.

j_call: TRBJ2-1
v_call: TRBV18
clone_size: NA
cdr3_length: 15
d_call: NA
cdr3_aa: CASSPSSGSYNEQFF
cdr3_nt: TGTGCCAGCTCACCGAGTAGCGGATCCTACAATGAGCAGTTCTTC

j_call: TRBJ2-3
v_call: TRBV10-3
clone_size: few
cdr3_length: 13
d_call: NA
cdr3_aa: CALRGRSTDTQYF
cdr3_nt: TGTGCCTTACGAGGTCGCAGCACAGATACGCAGTATTTT

j_call: TRBJ1-2
v_call: TRBV9
clone_size: NA
cdr3_length: 17
d_call: NA
cdr3_aa: CASSARPTDSLIYGYTF
cdr3_nt: TGTGCCAGCAGCGCTCGCCCCACAGACAGCTTAATCTATGGCTACACCTTC

j_call: TRBJ1-4
v_call: TRBV30
clone_size: NA
cdr3_length: 14
d_call: NA
cdr3_aa: CAWSVGTLNEKLFF
cdr3_nt: TGTGCCTGGAGTGTGGGAACTCTTAATGAAAAACTGTTTTTT

j_call: TRBJ2-7
v_call: TRBV5-1
clone_size: NA
cdr3_length: 15
d_call: NA
cdr3_aa: CASSLTSGFIYEQYF
cdr3_nt: TGCGCCAGCAGCCTAACTTCAGGGTTTATCTACGAGCAGTACTTC

j_call: TRBJ1-1
v_call: TRBV11-1
clone_size: few
cdr3_length: 13
d_call: NA
cdr3_aa: CASSPRARSEAFF
cdr3_nt: TGTGCCAGCAGCCCCCGGGCGAGATCGGAAGCTTTCTTT

j_call: TRBJ2-2
v_call: TRBV5-6
clone_size: few
cdr3_length: 15
d_call: NA
cdr3_aa: CASRSGPGEPGELFF
cdr3_nt: TGTGCCAGCAGATCGGGACCCGGGGAGCCCGGGGAGCTGTTTTTT

j_call: TRBJ2-7
v_call: TRBV5-1
clone_size: NA
cdr3_length: 14
d_call: NA
cdr3_aa: CASSSAAGFYEQYF
cdr3_nt: TGCGCCAGCAGCTCTGCCGCAGGGTTCTACGAGCAGTACTTC

j_call: TRBJ2-5
v_call: TRBV6-5
clone_size: few
cdr3_length: 12
d_call: NA
cdr3_aa: CASSGGGETQYF
cdr3_nt: TGTGCCAGCAGCGGGGGCGGTGAGACCCAGTACTTC

j_call: TRBJ2-1
v_call: TRBV4-2
clone_size: few
cdr3_length: 15
d_call: NA
cdr3_aa: CASSQTGAGYNEQFF
cdr3_nt: TGTGCCAGCAGCCAGACGGGGGCCGGGTACAATGAGCAGTTCTTC

j_call: TRBJ1-5
v_call: TRBV28
clone_size: NA
cdr3_length: 14
d_call: TRBD1
cdr3_aa: CASSPGQGRQPQHF
cdr3_nt: TGTGCCAGCAGTCCCGGACAGGGACGCCAGCCCCAGCATTTT

j_call: TRBJ1-1
v_call: TRBV23-1
clone_size: NA
cdr3_length: 17
d_call: NA
cdr3_aa: CASSLRGRVSMNTEAFF
cdr3_nt: TGCGCCAGCAGTCTCCGGGGGCGGGTATCAATGAACACTGAAGCTTTCTTT

j_call: TRBJ2-3
v_call: TRBV7-8
clone_size: NA
cdr3_length: 13
d_call: NA
cdr3_aa: CASRTQGPDTQYF
cdr3_nt: TGTGCCAGCAGGACACAGGGTCCCGATACGCAGTATTTT

j_call: TRBJ2-7
v_call: TRBV19
clone_size: NA
cdr3_length: 15
d_call: NA
cdr3_aa: CATGRQGGPSYEQYF
cdr3_nt: TGTGCCACCGGCCGACAGGGAGGGCCTTCCTACGAGCAGTACTTC

j_call: TRBJ2-3
v_call: TRBV29-1
clone_size: NA
cdr3_length: 14
d_call: TRBD2
cdr3_aa: CSLTLGLAGDTQYF
cdr3_nt: TGCAGCCTCACATTGGGACTAGCGGGCGATACGCAGTATTTT

j_call: TRBJ2-7
v_call: TRBV7-9
clone_size: few
cdr3_length: 11
d_call: NA
cdr3_aa: CASSLVYEQYF
cdr3_nt: TGTGCCAGCAGCTTAGTCTACGAGCAGTACTTC

j_call: TRBJ1-4
v_call: TRBV5-6
clone_size: NA
cdr3_length: 15
d_call: TRBD1
cdr3_aa: CASSLGDRGNEKLFF
cdr3_nt: TGTGCCAGCAGCTTGGGGGACAGGGGTAATGAAAAACTGTTTTTT

j_call: TRBJ1-1
v_call: TRBV9
clone_size: NA
cdr3_length: 13
d_call: NA
cdr3_aa: CASSRQGATEAFF
cdr3_nt: TGTGCCAGCAGCAGACAAGGGGCCACTGAAGCTTTCTTT

j_call: TRBJ1-1
v_call: TRBV7-6
clone_size: few
cdr3_length: 14
d_call: NA
cdr3_aa: CASSLQPLNTEAFF
cdr3_nt: TGTGCCAGCAGCCTCCAGCCCCTGAACACTGAAGCTTTCTTT

j_call: TRBJ1-2
v_call: TRBV30
clone_size: NA
cdr3_length: 14
d_call: NA
cdr3_aa: CAWSVPGDRHGYTF
cdr3_nt: TGTGCCTGGAGTGTACCCGGGGACCGCCATGGCTACACCTTC

j_call: TRBJ1-2
v_call: TRBV30
clone_size: few
cdr3_length: 13
d_call: TRBD1
cdr3_aa: CAWSVGTGVGYTF
cdr3_nt: TGTGCCTGGAGTGTTGGAACAGGGGTAGGCTACACCTTC

j_call: TRBJ2-1
v_call: TRBV2
clone_size: NA
cdr3_length: 16
d_call: NA
cdr3_aa: CASRLKHRDLYNEQFF
cdr3_nt: TGTGCCAGCAGACTTAAACACAGGGACCTCTACAATGAGCAGTTCTTC

j_call: TRBJ1-2
v_call: TRBV18
clone_size: few
cdr3_length: 13
d_call: NA
cdr3_aa: CASSPVADYGYTF
cdr3_nt: TGTGCCAGCTCACCAGTGGCGGATTATGGCTACACCTTC

j_call: TRBJ2-5
v_call: TRBV2
clone_size: few
cdr3_length: 16
d_call: TRBD2
cdr3_aa: CASSLGLAGGQETQYF
cdr3_nt: TGTGCCAGCAGCCTTGGACTGGCGGGGGGCCAAGAGACCCAGTACTTC

j_call: TRBJ2-1
v_call: TRBV6-6
clone_size: NA
cdr3_length: 15
d_call: TRBD2
cdr3_aa: CASSLLAGGPNEQFF
cdr3_nt: TGTGCCAGCAGTTTACTAGCGGGGGGGCCGAATGAGCAGTTCTTC

j_call: TRBJ2-7
v_call: TRBV28
clone_size: few
cdr3_length: 14
d_call: NA
cdr3_aa: CASTPKGQPYEQYF
cdr3_nt: TGTGCCAGCACCCCCAAGGGGCAGCCCTACGAGCAGTACTTC

j_call: TRBJ1-1
v_call: TRBV30
clone_size: NA
cdr3_length: 18
d_call: TRBD1
cdr3_aa: CAWGPLRASTGGATEAFF
cdr3_nt: TGTGCCTGGGGCCCCCTACGCGCCTCGACAGGGGGTGCCACTGAAGCTTTCTTT

j_call: TRBJ2-5
v_call: TRBV7-2
clone_size: few
cdr3_length: 17
d_call: NA
cdr3_aa: CASSQPFFGGAHETQYF
cdr3_nt: TGTGCCAGCAGCCAACCTTTCTTTGGGGGGGCCCATGAGACCCAGTACTTC

j_call: TRBJ2-1
v_call: TRBV7-2
clone_size: NA
cdr3_length: 12
d_call: NA
cdr3_aa: CASSSLTGEQFF
cdr3_nt: TGTGCCAGCAGCTCCCTGACGGGGGAGCAGTTCTTC

j_call: TRBJ2-2
v_call: TRBV9
clone_size: NA
cdr3_length: 15
d_call: TRBD1
cdr3_aa: CASRETGGELGELFF
cdr3_nt: TGTGCCAGCAGGGAGACAGGGGGCGAGCTCGGGGAGCTGTTTTTT

j_call: TRBJ1-5
v_call: TRBV25-1
clone_size: few
cdr3_length: 15
d_call: NA
cdr3_aa: CASSGPGLHGQPQHF
cdr3_nt: TGTGCCAGCAGTGGACCAGGACTACATGGTCAGCCCCAGCATTTT

j_call: TRBJ1-4
v_call: TRBV30
clone_size: NA
cdr3_length: 16
d_call: NA
cdr3_aa: CAWSVWAASTNEKLFF
cdr3_nt: TGTGCCTGGAGTGTATGGGCAGCTTCAACTAATGAAAAACTGTTTTTT

j_call: TRBJ1-6
v_call: TRBV7-9
clone_size: few
cdr3_length: 12
d_call: NA
cdr3_aa: CASSPPDRPLHF
cdr3_nt: TGTGCCAGCAGCCCACCCGACAGACCCCTCCACTTT

j_call: TRBJ2-5
v_call: TRBV5-4
clone_size: NA
cdr3_length: 16
d_call: TRBD1
cdr3_aa: CASSSGQGSPKETQYF
cdr3_nt: TGTGCCAGCAGCTCGGGACAGGGCAGCCCTAAAGAGACCCAGTACTTC

j_call: TRBJ1-1
v_call: TRBV30
clone_size: few
cdr3_length: 13
d_call: NA
cdr3_aa: CAWSWVANTEAFF
cdr3_nt: TGTGCCTGGAGTTGGGTGGCGAACACTGAAGCTTTCTTT